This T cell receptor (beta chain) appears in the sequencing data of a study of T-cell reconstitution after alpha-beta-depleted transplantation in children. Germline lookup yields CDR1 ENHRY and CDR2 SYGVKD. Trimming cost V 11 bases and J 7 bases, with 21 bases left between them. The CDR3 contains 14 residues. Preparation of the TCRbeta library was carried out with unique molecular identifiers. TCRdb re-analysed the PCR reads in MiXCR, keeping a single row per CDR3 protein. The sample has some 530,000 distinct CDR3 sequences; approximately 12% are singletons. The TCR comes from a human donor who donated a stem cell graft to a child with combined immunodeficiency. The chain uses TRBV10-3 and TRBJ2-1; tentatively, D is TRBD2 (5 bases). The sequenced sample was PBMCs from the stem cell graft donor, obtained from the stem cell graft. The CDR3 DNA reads TGTGCCTCCCTGGGAGTGATGAGTGGTAATGAGCAGTTCTTC. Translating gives CASLGVMSGNEQFF.